The T cell receptor (beta chain) under discussion was sequenced for a study of OX40 agonist ivuxolimab in advanced cancers. Overall study: An agonistic human IgG2 monoclonal antibody against OX40 (CD134) was given.

Points from the study as a whole: Normalized T-cell clonal expansion was also low in a subset of nonresponders.

This CDR3 contains 15 residues. V shed 2 bases and J shed 4 bases, with 14 bases lying between them. CDR1 SGHTA and CDR2 FQGTGA come from the germline V gene. Clones were read by immunoSEQ multiplex PCR, and TCRdb kept only the in-frame ones, dropping some. The sample yields 76,000 or so clones, about nine tenths seen once. Details on this clone: No antigen is known for it.

Peripheral blood came from all dose cohorts at three timepoints. The sequenced sample was CD4+ or CD8+ T cells sorted from blood, obtained in a trial of the OX40 agonist ivuxolimab. The chain recombines TRBV7-3 with TRBJ1-1; the D is unclear. This TCR was recovered from an adult with an advanced solid tumor such as melanoma, head and neck, liver or kidney cancer. CDR3 DNA sequence: TGTGCCAGCAGCTTATCAGGCAGGTCGGTCACTGAAGCTTTCTTT. It encodes CASSLSGRSVTEAFF.